This T cell receptor beta chain was identified in a study of blood T cell repertoires in COVID-19 (TCRdb year 2020). A note on the overall study: Samples covering the acute and convalescent phases of COVID-19 were provided by collaborators in the United States, Italy and Spain. Subjects who had been exposed to COVID-19, were actively infected with it, or had recovered from it provided the deeply sampled blood TCRbeta repertoires that made up the dataset. The repertoires were released in a freely available public database meant as a resource for research on the immune response to SARS-CoV-2. The material from the prospective study consisted of cDNA or gDNA derived from T cells, B-cell-depleted T cells, or PBMCs. Where HLA class I and class II types were available, the types were taken from metadata supplied by the sample provider, not from assay-based typing. The samples were drawn from the first 160 participants of the ongoing ImmuneRACE study and from more than 1,000 subjects provided by 6 global collaborators. A de-identified subject ID, COVID-19 status, age in years and sex were almost always included in the sample metadata. Broader findings and caveats from the paper: The quantity of clinical and demographic metadata differed by source and by participant and was supplied without curation.

The immunoSEQ Assay, a bias-controlled multiplex PCR, was used to amplify TCRbeta CDR3 regions from genomic DNA. The authors' pipeline ran thus. Nucleated cell counts per sample were estimated from amplification of reference gene primers within the assay. Sequence reads were collapsed and filtered to measure the absolute abundance of every unique TCRbeta CDR3 rearrangement. For each sample, productive Simpson clonality was calculated as the square root of Simpson's diversity index across productive rearrangements. TCRdb provides this immuneACCESS table in a form limited to in-frame rearrangements. Some clones are lacking; in checked studies, under half of them reflect an unresolved V gene, and why the rest are absent is not known. Clone size and the V and J calls come from that table; the DNA yielded D and trimming. The table for this sample lists under 45,000 clones; 70% to 85% of them were counted only once. Around 24% of the sample is taken by the ten largest.

The germline V gene specifies SNHLY as CDR1 and FYNNEI as CDR2. V is clipped by 7 bases and J by 0 bases, and the sequence between their germline boundaries is 16 bases long. Including cysteine and phenylalanine, the CDR3 has 15 amino acids. Only the CDR3 DNA stays, 45 bases, in frame from base 1. Each collaborating institution followed its own protocols to collect whole blood in K2EDTA tubes. For TCRbeta analysis, collaborators shipped samples as frozen whole blood, isolated PBMCs, or DNA extracted from either of those sample types. Concerning this clone itself: The antigen this receptor binds is unknown. No clone much larger than this one lies a single base away; base qualities are absent.

The sequenced material came from peripheral blood. The rearranged chain carries TRBV2 and TRBJ2-7; no D gene call is confident. This TCR was recovered from a human donor with acute or convalescent COVID-19. The donor label of this sample is uncertain. The CDR3 region: CASNAPGQNSYEQYF. The DNA sequence is as follows: TGTGCCAGCAACGCCCCTGGGCAGAACTCCTACGAGCAGTACTTC.